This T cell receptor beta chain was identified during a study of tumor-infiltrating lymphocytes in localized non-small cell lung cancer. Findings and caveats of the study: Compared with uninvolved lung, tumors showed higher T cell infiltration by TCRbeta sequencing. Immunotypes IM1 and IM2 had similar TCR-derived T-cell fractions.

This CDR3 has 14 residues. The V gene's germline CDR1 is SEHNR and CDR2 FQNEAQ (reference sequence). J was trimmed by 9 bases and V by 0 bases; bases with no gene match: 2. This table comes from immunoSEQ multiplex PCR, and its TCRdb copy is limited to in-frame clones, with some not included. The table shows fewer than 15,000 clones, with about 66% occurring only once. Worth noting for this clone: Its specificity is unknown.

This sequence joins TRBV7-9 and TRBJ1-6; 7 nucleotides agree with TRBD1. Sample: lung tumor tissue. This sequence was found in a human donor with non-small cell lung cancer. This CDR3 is CASSLAEGASPLHF. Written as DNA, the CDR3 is TGTGCCAGCAGCTTAGCGGAGGGGGCTTCACCCCTCCACTTT.